The clone carrying this T cell receptor beta chain was counted many times. What it binds is not known. V lost 3 bases and J lost 0; bases outside the gene matches: 3. The CDR3 runs 15 residues. The V gene's germline CDR1 is LGHNA and CDR2 YSLEER. The data belong to a study of T cells after yellow fever vaccination. Overall study findings and caveats: It was the secondary response that reached its peak faster, day 5 versus 15, but it was weaker. Abundant clonotypes from the bulk population could get into FACS-sorted repertoires as contaminants.

Making TCR cDNA involved 5'RACE template switching, which added UMIs and a universal primer site. TCRdb reanalysed the 5' RACE reads using MiXCR and keeps one entry per CDR3 protein. The sample lists 300,000 to 350,000 distinct CDR3 sequences; about 10% were seen once. This chain joins TRBV4-3 and TRBJ2-3; 7 nucleotides align to TRBD1. Here the sequenced sample was CD4+ T cells sorted from PBMCs, taken 45 days after the yellow fever booster vaccination. This clonotype was sampled from a man aged 18 to 30 who received the YFV17D yellow fever vaccine. CDR3 DNA sequence: TGCGCCAGCAGCCACGGGACAGCTAGCACAGATACGCAGTATTTT. It codes for CASSHGTASTDTQYF.